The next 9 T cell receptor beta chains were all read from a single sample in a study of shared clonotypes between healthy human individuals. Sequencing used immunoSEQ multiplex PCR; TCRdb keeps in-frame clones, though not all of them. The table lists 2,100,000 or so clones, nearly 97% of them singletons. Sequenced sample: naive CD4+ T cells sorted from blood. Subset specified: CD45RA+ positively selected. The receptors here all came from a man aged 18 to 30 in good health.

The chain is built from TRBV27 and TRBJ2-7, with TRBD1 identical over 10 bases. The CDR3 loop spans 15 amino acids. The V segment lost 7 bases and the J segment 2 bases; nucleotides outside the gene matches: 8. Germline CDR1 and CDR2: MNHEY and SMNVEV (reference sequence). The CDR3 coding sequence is TGTGCCAGCATCCTCCGACAGGGGGCTGCCTACGAGCAGTACTTC. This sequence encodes CASILRQGAAYEQYF.

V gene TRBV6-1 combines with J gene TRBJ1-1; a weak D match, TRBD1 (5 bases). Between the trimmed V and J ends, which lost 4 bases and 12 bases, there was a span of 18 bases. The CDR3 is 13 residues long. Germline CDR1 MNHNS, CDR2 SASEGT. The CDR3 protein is CASSGDWTRGTFF. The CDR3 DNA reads TGTGCCAGCAGTGGGGACTGGACGAGAGGAACTTTCTTT.

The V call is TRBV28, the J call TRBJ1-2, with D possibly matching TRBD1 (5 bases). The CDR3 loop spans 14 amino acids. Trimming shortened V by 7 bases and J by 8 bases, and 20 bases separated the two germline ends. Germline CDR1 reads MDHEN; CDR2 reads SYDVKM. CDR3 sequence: CASKERQSSYGYTF. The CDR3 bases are TGTGCCAGCAAAGAAAGACAGAGCTCTTACGGCTACACCTTC.

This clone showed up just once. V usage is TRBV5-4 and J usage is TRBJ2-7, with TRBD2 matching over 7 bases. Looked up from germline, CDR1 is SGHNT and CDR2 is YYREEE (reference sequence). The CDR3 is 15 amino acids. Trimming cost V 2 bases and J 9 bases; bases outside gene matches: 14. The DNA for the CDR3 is TGTGCCAGCAGCTTCCGGAGCGGGACGCCCCGAGTGCAGTACTTC. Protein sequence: CASSFRSGTPRVQYF.

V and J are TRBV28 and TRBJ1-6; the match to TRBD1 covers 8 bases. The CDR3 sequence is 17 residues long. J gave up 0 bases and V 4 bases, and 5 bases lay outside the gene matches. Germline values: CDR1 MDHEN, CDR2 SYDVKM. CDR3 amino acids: CASSSGTGSSYNSPLHF. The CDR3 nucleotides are TGTGCCAGCAGTTCCGGGACAGGAAGCTCCTATAATTCACCCCTCCACTTT.

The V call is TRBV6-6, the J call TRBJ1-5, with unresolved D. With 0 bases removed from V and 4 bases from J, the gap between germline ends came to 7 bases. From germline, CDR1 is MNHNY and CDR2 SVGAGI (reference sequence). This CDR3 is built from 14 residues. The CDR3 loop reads CASSYSGQNQPQHF. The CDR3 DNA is TGTGCCAGCAGTTACTCGGGCCAAAATCAGCCCCAGCATTTT.

The chain's CDR3 is CASSLANSPLKLFF. Here the CDR3 DNA reads TGTGCCAGCAGCTTAGCCAATTCACCGTTAAAACTGTTTTTT. The chain carries TRBV11-2 and TRBJ1-4; D not resolved. Trimming left V 1 base short and J 10 bases short, with 13 bases between. Germline-derived CDR1 and CDR2 are SGHAT and FQNNGV. The CDR3 length is 14 residues. Full variable domain (rest looked up from reference TRBV11-2 and TRBJ1-4): EAGVAQSPRYKIIEKRQSVAFWCNPISGHATLYWYQQILGQGPKLLIQFQNNGVVDDSQLPKDRFSAERLKGVDSTLKIQPAKLEDSAVYLCASSLANSPLKLFFGSGTQLSVL.

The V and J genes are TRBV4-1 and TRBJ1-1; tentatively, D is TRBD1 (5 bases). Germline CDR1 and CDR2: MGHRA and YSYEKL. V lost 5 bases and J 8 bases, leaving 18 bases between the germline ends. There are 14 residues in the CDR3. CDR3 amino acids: CASSRGSASGEAFF. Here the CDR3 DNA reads TGCGCCAGCAGCAGGGGTTCCGCCTCGGGGGAAGCTTTCTTT.

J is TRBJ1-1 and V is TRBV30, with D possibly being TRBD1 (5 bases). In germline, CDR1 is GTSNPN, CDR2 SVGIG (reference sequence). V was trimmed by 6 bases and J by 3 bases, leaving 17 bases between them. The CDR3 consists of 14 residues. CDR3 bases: TGTGCCTGCTCCCCGGGGGGTTCACACACTGAAGCTTTCTTT. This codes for CACSPGGSHTEAFF.